This TCR beta chain was sequenced in a study of breast tumors, draining lymph nodes, adjacent tissues. Study findings and constraints: Findings are consistent with lymph node origin and intratumoral expansion of most tumor T cells. That most tumor T cells come from lymph nodes remained unproven.

TCRdb analysed the multiplex PCR reads with MiXCR anew, one entry per CDR3 protein. The table has 66,000 or so distinct CDR3 sequences, 40% to 55% seen once. V was shortened by 8 bases and J by 5 bases, with 7 bases between the two germline ends. Germline V lookup: CDR1 ENHRY, CDR2 SYGVKD. The CDR3 runs to 11 residues. At least ten counts were recorded for this clonotype. What it binds is not known. The sample taken for sequencing was breast tumor tissue. The chain couples TRBV10-3 to TRBJ2-1; no firm D call. The receptor was isolated from a female donor with breast cancer. Some clones in this sample may be carry-over from other donors' samples. The CDR3 DNA is TGTGCCATCCAGTCAAACAATGAGCAGTTCTTC. Encoded protein: CAIQSNNEQFF.